These 27 T cell receptor beta chains were all obtained from the same sample, sequenced in a study of blood T cells in healthy people across ages (dated by TCRdb to the mid-2010s). Receptor libraries were prepared by 5' RACE. The instrument given in TCRdb is Illumina HiSeq 2500. A second about 7 to 12 cycle PCR used a sample-barcoded 5' primer and a J-beta primer mix. In-frame beta chains were kept once TCRdb had trimmed the public reads at Q25 with fastp and called clones with MiXCR. Rows are unified per CDR3 protein, each entry keeping the most common DNA and genes. The sample yields 600,000 to 1,000,000 distinct CDR3 sequences; 58% were counted once. The top ten clones comprise 22% of the sample. Sequencing input: blood. These receptors originate from a man aged 25 to 45 in good health.

The V call is TRBV7-2, the J call TRBJ2-7, with 9 bases aligning to TRBD2. With 2 bases clipped from V and 6 bases from J, the junction kept 8 bases outside the gene matches. The CDR3 loop spans 15 amino acids. Germline V gives CDR1 SGHTA, CDR2 FQGNSA. The CDR3 loop is CASSLYGGRVLEQYF. For the CDR3, the DNA is TGTGCCAGCAGCTTATACGGCGGGAGGGTCCTCGAGCAGTACTTC.

The chain recombines TRBV7-2 with TRBJ2-7; tentatively, D is TRBD2 (7 bases). V dropped 0 bases and J dropped 1 base, with 16 bases sitting between them. Germline loops: CDR1 SGHTA, CDR2 FQGNSA. This CDR3 region has 17 residues. The CDR3 bases are TGTGCCAGCAGCTTAGCGGGGGGGCTTTTTAGGTCCTACGAGCAGTACTTC. Protein product: CASSLAGGLFRSYEQYF.

The sample holds a few counts of this clonotype. This chain joins TRBV7-2 and TRBJ1-5; D is undetermined. CDR1 SGHTA and CDR2 FQGNSA come from the germline V gene. CDR3 length: 11 amino acids. Trimming cost V 5 bases and J 7 bases, with 6 bases left between them. The CDR3 region is CASSKVQPQHF. The CDR3 coding sequence is TGTGCCAGCAGCAAGGTCCAGCCCCAGCATTTT.

This chain links TRBV6-5 with TRBJ2-3; 10 bases map to TRBD1. J gave up 7 bases and V 5 bases, and 9 bases lay outside the gene matches. The CDR3 consists of 15 residues. The germline CDR1 and CDR2 sequences are MNHEY and SVGAGI. As DNA, the CDR3 is TGTGCCAGCAGTCCTGGGACAGGGGCCCCGTATACGCAGTATTTT. Its translation: CASSPGTGAPYTQYF.

The CDR3 DNA reads TGCAGTGCTAGCACGGGGGCCTCCACCGGGGAGCTGTTTTTT. It specifies CSASTGASTGELFF. The chain employs TRBV20-1 and TRBJ2-2; D tentatively reads TRBD1 or TRBD2 (6 bases each). Germline V gene lookup returns CDR1 DFQATT and CDR2 SNEGSKA (reference sequence). V was cut by 3 bases and J by 4 bases, with 12 bases left in between. CDR3 length: 14 amino acids.

V usage is TRBV12-3 or TRBV12-4 and J usage is TRBJ2-7; D gene uncertain. Trimming stripped 6 bases from V and 4 bases from J, with 10 bases between. The CDR3 spans 12 residues. CDR3 DNA sequence: TGTGCCAGCAGACAACGGGTGTACGAGCAGTACTTC. Translated: CASRQRVYEQYF.

Concerning this clonotype: The junction differs from germline at one of its ends, possibly a read error. The V gene is TRBV5-1, the J gene TRBJ2-1; TRBD2 aligns across 11 bases. The CDR3 loop spans 16 amino acids. Germline V gene sequence: CDR1 SGHRS, CDR2 YFSETQ. In DNA, the CDR3 is TGCACCAGCAGCTTGGACCCTGCTAGCGGGAGGAATGAGCAGTTCTTC. This sequence encodes CTSSLDPASGRNEQFF.

This chain links TRBV6-1 with TRBJ2-5; possible D gene TRBD2, 5 bases. Germline CDR1 is MNHNS and CDR2 is SASEGT. The CDR3 spans 14 residues. Trimming took off 2 bases at V and 6 bases at J, with 13 bases between the two ends. The CDR3 here is CASSESLTGKTQYF. Written as DNA, the CDR3 is TGTGCCAGCAGTGAAAGCTTGACGGGAAAGACCCAGTACTTC.

This clonotype was observed a few times. This chain connects TRBV4-2 to TRBJ2-5, with TRBD2 identical over 14 bases. The CDR3 covers 19 residues. CDR1 is LGHNA and CDR2 is YNFKEQ in the germline V gene. The V and J ends lost 2 bases and 5 bases, in that order; junction bases with no gene match: 13. The CDR3 is CASSQPPGLAGVGGETQYF. The CDR3, as DNA: TGTGCCAGCAGCCAACCCCCGGGACTAGCGGGAGTTGGAGGCGAGACCCAGTACTTC.

The rearrangement links TRBV6-1 to TRBJ1-2; 8 bases map to TRBD1. After removal of 6 bases from V and 5 bases from J, the junction contained 8 bases not matched to a gene. The length of the CDR3 is 14 residues. Germline lookup yields CDR1 MNHNS and CDR2 SASEGT. The CDR3 spells CASRPGQGGYGYTF. The CDR3, as DNA: TGTGCCAGCAGACCCGGACAGGGTGGATATGGCTACACCTTC.

The V and J genes are TRBV20-1 and TRBJ1-5, with D maybe TRBD1 (5 bases). The V gene lost 5 bases and the J gene lost 4 bases, with 12 bases spanning the gap. Per germline, CDR1 DFQATT and CDR2 SNEGSKA (reference sequence). This CDR3 has 13 residues. This CDR3 is CSAHTDSNQPQHF. In DNA form, the CDR3 reads TGCAGTGCTCATACCGACAGTAATCAGCCCCAGCATTTT.

The table lists this clonotype with a few counts. V usage is TRBV5-5 and J usage is TRBJ2-7; D not certain. Trimming pared 4 bases from V and 3 bases from J, leaving 14 bases between. In germline, CDR1 is SGHKS, CDR2 YYEKEE (reference sequence). The CDR3 totals 14 residues. The DNA of the CDR3 is TGTGCCAGCAGCAGCCGGCCAGAGGTCTACGAGCAGTACTTC. Translating gives CASSSRPEVYEQYF.

The chain couples TRBV4-2 to TRBJ1-1, with D unresolved. Germline V gene data show CDR1 as LGHNA and CDR2 as YNFKEQ. CDR3 size: 13 residues. Trimming shortened V by 4 bases and J by 4 bases, and 10 bases separated the two germline ends. In DNA, the CDR3 is TGTGCCAGCAGCCTGGGGATGAGCACTGAAGCTTTCTTT. Encoded protein: CASSLGMSTEAFF.

V usage is TRBV6-2 or TRBV6-3 and J usage is TRBJ2-5, with D tentatively TRBD1 (6 bases). The CDR3 consists of 15 residues. V shed 2 bases and J shed 5 bases, with 15 bases lying between them. Germline V CDR1 and CDR2: MNHEY, SVGEGT. CDR3 amino acids: CASSYPTGKQETQYF. In DNA form, the CDR3 reads TGTGCCAGCAGTTACCCAACAGGGAAACAGGAGACCCAGTACTTC.

The chain couples TRBV7-9 to TRBJ2-5, with TRBD2 identical over 8 bases. V trimming: 2 bases; J trimming: 7 bases; junction bases outside the gene matches: 15. The CDR3 has 17 residues. Germline V lookup: CDR1 SEHNR, CDR2 FQNEAQ (reference sequence). In DNA form, the CDR3 reads TGTGCCAGCAGCTTAATCCTAGCGGGCCTGGTAGAAGCGACCCAGTACTTC. Protein product: CASSLILAGLVEATQYF.

The genes are TRBV7-9 and TRBJ1-4; no reliable D call. The V end lost 1 base, the J end lost 5 bases, and 5 bases lay between the germline ends. The CDR3 has 13 residues. The V gene's germline CDR1 is SEHNR and CDR2 FQNEAQ (reference sequence). The DNA for the CDR3 is TGTGCCAGCAGCTTAGAAGGAAATGAAAAACTGTTTTTT. Translating gives CASSLEGNEKLFF.

The genes are TRBV4-3 and TRBJ2-7; tentative D call: TRBD2 (6 bases). The CDR3 spans 16 residues. CDR1 and CDR2 from the germline V gene are LGHNA and YSLEER. Trimming took off 1 base at V and 0 bases at J, with 13 bases between the two ends. This chain's CDR3 is CASSQGGGTSSYEQYF. CDR3 nucleotides: TGCGCCAGCAGCCAAGGGGGCGGGACCAGCTCCTACGAGCAGTACTTC.

This clonotype was found a few times. This rearrangement joins TRBV7-2 to TRBJ2-5; D is possibly TRBD2 (5 bases). The CDR3 is 13 residues long. Germline V gene lookup returns CDR1 SGHTA and CDR2 FQGNSA. V lost 1 base and J 5 bases, leaving 8 bases between the germline ends. The CDR3 sequence: CASSLERRETQYF. The CDR3, as DNA: TGTGCCAGCAGCTTAGAACGGAGGGAGACCCAGTACTTC. The full variable domain, with the rest looked up from reference TRBV7-2 and TRBJ2-5, is GAGVSQSPSNKVTEKGKDVELRCDPISGHTALYWYRQSLGQGLEFLIYFQGNSAPDKSGLPSDRFSAERTGGSVSTLTIQRTQQEDSAVYLCASSLERRETQYFGPGTRLLVL.

The chain is built from TRBV29-1 and TRBJ1-1; D unresolved. The CDR3 has 15 amino acids. Germline values: CDR1 SQVTM, CDR2 ANQGSEA. Trimming cost V 4 bases and J 3 bases, with 18 bases left between them. This CDR3 is CSVAGDHIPHTEAFF. CDR3 DNA sequence: TGCAGCGTTGCAGGAGACCATATACCCCACACTGAAGCTTTCTTT.

The chain uses TRBV5-5 and TRBJ1-4, with D perhaps matching TRBD1 (6 bases). Trimming pared 4 bases from V and 12 bases from J, leaving 16 bases between. This CDR3 has 13 amino acids. CDR1 is SGHKS and CDR2 is YYEKEE in the germline V gene (reference sequence). CDR3 sequence reads: CASSRGQPRELFF. For the CDR3, the DNA is TGTGCCAGCAGCCGCGGACAGCCCAGGGAACTGTTTTTT.

J is TRBJ2-1 and V is TRBV11-1, with no clear D. The V gene's germline CDR1 is SGHAT and CDR2 FQDESV (reference sequence). The ends were cut back, 1 base at V and 2 bases at J, with 18 bases in the middle. This CDR3 comprises 18 residues. In nucleotides, the CDR3 is TGTGCCAGCAGCTTAGGCCCACTGCAGGCGATAACCTACAATGAGCAGTTCTTC. This codes for CASSLGPLQAITYNEQFF.

This clonotype has only a few counts. The V call is TRBV7-8, the J call TRBJ2-3; D is unclear. V was trimmed by 1 base and J by 2 bases, leaving 10 bases between them. Germline V gene sequence: CDR1 SGHVS, CDR2 FQNEAQ. The CDR3 consists of 15 residues. The CDR3 sequence: CASSLEWSHTDTQYF. The CDR3, as DNA: TGTGCCAGCAGCTTAGAGTGGAGCCACACAGATACGCAGTATTTT.

The chain carries TRBV20-1 and TRBJ2-1, with 10 bases fitting TRBD2. The CDR3 is 14 amino acids. The ends lost 6 bases at V and 8 bases at J; junction bases unmatched: 10. The germline V gene has CDR1 DFQATT and CDR2 SNEGSKA (reference sequence). The CDR3 loop reads CSATHSSGSDEQFF. The CDR3 nucleotides are TGCAGTGCAACCCACTCTAGCGGGAGCGATGAGCAGTTCTTC.

The V and J genes are TRBV4-3 and TRBJ1-1, with D unclear. Germline V gene data show CDR1 as LGHNA and CDR2 as YSLEER. This CDR3 has 14 residues. Trimming stripped 4 bases from V and 2 bases from J, with 11 bases between. The CDR3 DNA reads TGCGCCAGCAGCCCTCAACGCGGTAACACTGAAGCTTTCTTT. It yields the protein CASSPQRGNTEAFF.

This chain joins TRBV25-1 and TRBJ1-2, with 7 bases matching TRBD1. This CDR3 region has 13 residues. The trim removed 3 bases at V and 5 bases at J, leaving 3 bases unmatched. Germline lookup yields CDR1 MGHDK and CDR2 SYGVNS. CDR3 in DNA: TGTGCCAGCAGTGAGTTGACAGGGTATGGCTACACCTTC. Translating gives CASSELTGYGYTF.

In its sample, this clonotype was seen once. The chain uses TRBV28 and TRBJ2-6; D not resolved. The V end lost 2 bases, the J end lost 0 bases, and 8 bases lay between the germline ends. The germline gives CDR1 MDHEN, CDR2 SYDVKM. The CDR3 runs to 16 residues. The CDR3 protein is CASSLLETSGANVLTF. The CDR3 DNA reads TGTGCCAGCAGTTTACTGGAGACCTCTGGGGCCAACGTCCTGACTTTC.

This sequence joins TRBV3-1 and TRBJ2-7; possibly TRBD1 or TRBD2 for D (5 bases each). The CDR3 length is 15 residues. The germline V gene encodes CDR1 LGHDT and CDR2 YNNKEL (reference sequence). Trimming shortened V by 4 bases and J by 2 bases, and 15 bases separated the two germline ends. The CDR3 DNA sequence: TGTGCCAGCAGCCCACGGGACGGACGTCCCTACGAGCAGTACTTC. Protein sequence: CASSPRDGRPYEQYF.